The following is a T cell receptor beta chain sequence with its context. Germline-derived CDR1 and CDR2 are MNHEY and SMNVEV (reference sequence). The CDR3 is made up of 13 amino acids. Trimming left V 2 bases short and J 6 bases short, with 8 bases between. The data were obtained in a study of blood T cell repertoires in COVID-19. Background on the study: Samples taken during acute and convalescent COVID-19 were collected in the United States, Italy and Spain. The analysed material was cDNA or gDNA that came from T cells, B-cell-depleted T cells, or PBMCs.

Original analysis: Nucleated cell counts were estimated from reference gene primer amplification. Sequenced by immunoSEQ multiplex PCR; TCRdb stores in-frame clones only, minus some. V, J and clone size derive from that table, while D and trimming were established from the DNA sequence. Here the sample spans around 180,000 clones, approximately 84% being singletons. The receptor was derived from a human donor in a cohort sampled during active COVID-19. J is TRBJ2-1 and V is TRBV27; D is undetermined. Sequences were obtained from peripheral blood. CDR3 loop: CASSLLPPNEQFF. CDR3 nucleotide sequence: TGTGCCAGCAGTTTACTTCCTCCCAATGAGCAGTTCTTC.